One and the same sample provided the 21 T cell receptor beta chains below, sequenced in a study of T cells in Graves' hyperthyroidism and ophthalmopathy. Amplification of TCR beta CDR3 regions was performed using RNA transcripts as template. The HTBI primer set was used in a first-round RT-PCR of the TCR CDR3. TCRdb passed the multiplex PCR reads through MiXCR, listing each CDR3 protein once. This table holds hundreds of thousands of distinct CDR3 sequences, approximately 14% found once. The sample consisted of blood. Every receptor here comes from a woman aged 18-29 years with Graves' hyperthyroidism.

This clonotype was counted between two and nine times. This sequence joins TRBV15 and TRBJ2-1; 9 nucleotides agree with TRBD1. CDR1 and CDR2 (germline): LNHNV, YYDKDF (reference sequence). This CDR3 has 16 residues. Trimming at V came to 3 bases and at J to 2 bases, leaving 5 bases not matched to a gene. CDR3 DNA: TGTGCCACCAGCAGCAACAGGGGGCTAGCCTACAATGAGCAGTTCTTC. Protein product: CATSSNRGLAYNEQFF.

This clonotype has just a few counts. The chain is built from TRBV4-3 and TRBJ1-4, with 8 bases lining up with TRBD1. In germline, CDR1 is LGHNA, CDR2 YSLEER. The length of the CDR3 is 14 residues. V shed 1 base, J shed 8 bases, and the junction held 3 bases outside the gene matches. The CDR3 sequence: CASSQGQGTEKLFF. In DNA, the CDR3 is TGCGCCAGCAGCCAAGGACAGGGGACGGAAAAACTGTTTTTT.

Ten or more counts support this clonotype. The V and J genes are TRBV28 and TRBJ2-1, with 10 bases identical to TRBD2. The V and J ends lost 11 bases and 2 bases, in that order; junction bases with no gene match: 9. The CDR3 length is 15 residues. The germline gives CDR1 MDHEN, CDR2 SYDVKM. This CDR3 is CALGGSGRAYNEQFF. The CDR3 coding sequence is TGTGCCCTCGGCGGGAGCGGGAGGGCCTACAATGAGCAGTTCTTC.

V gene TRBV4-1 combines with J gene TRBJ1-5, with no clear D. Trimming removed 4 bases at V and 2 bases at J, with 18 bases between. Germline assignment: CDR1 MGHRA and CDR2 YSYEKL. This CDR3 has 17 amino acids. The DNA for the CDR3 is TGCGCCAGCAGCCGCCCCCCGGGCTCGGTTGGCAATCAGCCCCAGCATTTT. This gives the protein CASSRPPGSVGNQPQHF.

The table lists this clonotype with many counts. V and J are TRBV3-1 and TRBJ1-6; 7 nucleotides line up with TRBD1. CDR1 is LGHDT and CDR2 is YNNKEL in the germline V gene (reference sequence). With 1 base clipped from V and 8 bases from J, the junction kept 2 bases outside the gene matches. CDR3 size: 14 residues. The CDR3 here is CASSQVTGYSPLHF. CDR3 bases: TGTGCCAGCAGCCAAGTGACAGGGTATTCACCCCTCCACTTT.

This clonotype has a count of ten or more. In DNA form, the CDR3 reads TGTGCCAGCAGCGTAGGCGGTCTCTCGAGCTCTGGAAACACCATATATTTT. Translated: CASSVGGLSSSGNTIYF. V gene TRBV9 combines with J gene TRBJ1-3; D remains unclear. CDR3 size: 17 residues. Looked up from germline, CDR1 is SGDLS and CDR2 is YYNGEE. Deletions cut 0 bases from V and 0 bases from J, with 13 bases between.

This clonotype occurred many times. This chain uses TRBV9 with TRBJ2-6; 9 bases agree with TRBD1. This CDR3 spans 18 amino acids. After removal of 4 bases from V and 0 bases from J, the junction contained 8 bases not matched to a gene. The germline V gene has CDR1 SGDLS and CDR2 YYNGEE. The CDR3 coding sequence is TGTGCCAGCAGCCCCTGGGACAGGGACCTCTCTGGGGCCAACGTCCTGACTTTC. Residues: CASSPWDRDLSGANVLTF.

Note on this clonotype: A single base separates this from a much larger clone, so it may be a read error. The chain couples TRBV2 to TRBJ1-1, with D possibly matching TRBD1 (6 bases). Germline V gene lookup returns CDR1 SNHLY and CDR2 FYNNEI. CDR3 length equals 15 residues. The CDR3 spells CASSGPGQPNTEAFF. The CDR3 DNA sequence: TGCGCCAGCAGCGGTCCCGGACAGCCGAACACTGAAGCTTTCTTT.

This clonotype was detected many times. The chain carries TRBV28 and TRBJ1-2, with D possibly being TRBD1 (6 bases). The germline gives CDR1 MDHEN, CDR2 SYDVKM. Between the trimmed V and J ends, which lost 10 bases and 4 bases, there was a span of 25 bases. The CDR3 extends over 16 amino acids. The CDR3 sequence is CATDKALGGRIYGYTF. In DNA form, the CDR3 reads TGTGCCACCGATAAGGCCCTTGGGGGGCGCATCTATGGCTACACCTTC.

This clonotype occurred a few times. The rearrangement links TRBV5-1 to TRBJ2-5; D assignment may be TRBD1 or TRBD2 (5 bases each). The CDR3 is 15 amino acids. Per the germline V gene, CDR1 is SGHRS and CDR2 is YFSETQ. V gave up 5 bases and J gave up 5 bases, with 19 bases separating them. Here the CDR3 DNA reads TGCGCCAGCAGGATCTCGGGGCTAGTCCATGAGACCCAGTACTTC. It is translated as CASRISGLVHETQYF.

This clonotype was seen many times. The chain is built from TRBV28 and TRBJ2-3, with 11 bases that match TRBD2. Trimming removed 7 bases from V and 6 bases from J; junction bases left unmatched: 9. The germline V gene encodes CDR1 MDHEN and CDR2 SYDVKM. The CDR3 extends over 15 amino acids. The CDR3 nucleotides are TGTGCCAGCAAACTAGCGGGGGTGGTTGGGGATACGCAGTATTTT. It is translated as CASKLAGVVGDTQYF.

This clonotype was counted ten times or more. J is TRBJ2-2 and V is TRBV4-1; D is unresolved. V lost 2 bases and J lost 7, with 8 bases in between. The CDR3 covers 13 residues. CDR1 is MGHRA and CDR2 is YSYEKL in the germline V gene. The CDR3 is CASSQLTGGELFF. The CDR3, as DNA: TGCGCCAGCAGCCAACTGACGGGCGGGGAGCTGTTTTTT.

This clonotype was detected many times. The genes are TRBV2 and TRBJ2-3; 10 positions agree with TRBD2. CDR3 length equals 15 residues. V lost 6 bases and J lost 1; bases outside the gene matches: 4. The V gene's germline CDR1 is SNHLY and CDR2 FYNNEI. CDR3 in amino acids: CASRASGGGTDTQYF. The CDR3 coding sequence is TGTGCCAGCAGGGCTAGCGGGGGAGGCACAGATACGCAGTATTTT.

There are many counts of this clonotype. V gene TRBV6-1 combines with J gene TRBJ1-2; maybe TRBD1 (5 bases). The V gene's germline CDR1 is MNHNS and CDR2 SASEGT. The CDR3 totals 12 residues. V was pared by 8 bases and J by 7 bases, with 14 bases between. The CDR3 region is CASGSGVLGYTF. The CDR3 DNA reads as TGTGCCAGCGGATCGGGGGTCCTTGGCTACACCTTC.

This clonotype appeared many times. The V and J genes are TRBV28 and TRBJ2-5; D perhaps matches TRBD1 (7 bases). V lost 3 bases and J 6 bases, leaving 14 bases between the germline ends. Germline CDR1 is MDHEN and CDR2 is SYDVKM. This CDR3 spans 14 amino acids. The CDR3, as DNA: TGTGCCAGCAGTTTGACAGGGAGGTACCAGACCCAGTACTTC. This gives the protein CASSLTGRYQTQYF. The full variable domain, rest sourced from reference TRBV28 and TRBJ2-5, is DVKVTQSSRYLVKRTGEKVFLECVQDMDHENMFWYRQDPGLGLRLIYFSYDVKMKEKGDIPEGYSVSREKKERFSLILESASTNQTSMYLCASSLTGRYQTQYFGPGTRLLVL.

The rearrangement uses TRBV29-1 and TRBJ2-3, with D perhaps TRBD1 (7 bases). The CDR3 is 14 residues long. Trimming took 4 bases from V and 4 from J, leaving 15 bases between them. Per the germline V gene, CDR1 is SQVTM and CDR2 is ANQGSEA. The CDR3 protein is CSVGGRGVSDTQYF. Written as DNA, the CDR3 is TGCAGCGTTGGTGGCAGGGGGGTTTCAGATACGCAGTATTTT.

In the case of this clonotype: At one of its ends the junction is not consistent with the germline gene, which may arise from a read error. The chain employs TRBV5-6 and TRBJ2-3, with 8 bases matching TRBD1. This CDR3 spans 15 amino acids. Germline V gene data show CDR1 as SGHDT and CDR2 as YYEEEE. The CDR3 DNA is TGTGTCAGCAGCGTTCGACAGGGGTACACAGATACGCAGTATTTT. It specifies CVSSVRQGYTDTQYF. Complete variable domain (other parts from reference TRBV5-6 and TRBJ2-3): DAGVTQSPTHLIKTRGQQVTLRCSPKSGHDTVSWYQQALGQGPQFIFQYYEEEERQRGNFPDRFSGHQFPNYSSELNVNALLLGDSALYLCVSSVRQGYTDTQYFGPGTRLTVL.

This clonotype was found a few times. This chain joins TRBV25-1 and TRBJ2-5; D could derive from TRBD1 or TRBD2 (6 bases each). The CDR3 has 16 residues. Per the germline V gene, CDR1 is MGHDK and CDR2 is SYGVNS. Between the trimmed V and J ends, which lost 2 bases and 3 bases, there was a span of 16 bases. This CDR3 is CASSEVMGGGEETQYF. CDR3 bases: TGTGCCAGCAGTGAAGTAATGGGGGGCGGGGAAGAGACCCAGTACTTC.

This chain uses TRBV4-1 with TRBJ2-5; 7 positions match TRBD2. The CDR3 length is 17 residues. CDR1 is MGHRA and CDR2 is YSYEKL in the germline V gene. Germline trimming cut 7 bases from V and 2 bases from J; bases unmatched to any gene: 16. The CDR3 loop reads CASTKAGVRTEQETQYF. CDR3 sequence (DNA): TGCGCCAGCACCAAGGCGGGAGTTCGGACGGAACAAGAGACCCAGTACTTC.

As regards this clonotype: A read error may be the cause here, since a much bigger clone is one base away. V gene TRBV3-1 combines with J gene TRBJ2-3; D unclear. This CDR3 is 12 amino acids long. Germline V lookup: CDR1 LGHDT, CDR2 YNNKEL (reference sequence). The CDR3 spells CASSQDADMQYF. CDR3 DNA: TGTGCCAGCAGCCAAGATGCAGATATGCAGTATTTT.

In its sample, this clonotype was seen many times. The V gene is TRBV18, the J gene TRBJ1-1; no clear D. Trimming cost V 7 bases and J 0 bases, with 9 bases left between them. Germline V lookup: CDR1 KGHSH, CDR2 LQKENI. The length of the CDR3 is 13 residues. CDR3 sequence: CASCQNVNTEAFF. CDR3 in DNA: TGTGCCAGCTGCCAAAACGTGAACACTGAAGCTTTCTTT.